A single sample is the source of the 18 T cell receptor beta chains below, sequenced in a study of radiotherapy plus CTLA-4 blockade in lung cancer. Sequencing was performed with immunoSEQ multiplex PCR; in TCRdb, only in-frame clones are kept and a portion is missing. In the table there are tens of thousands of clones, 78% of which are singletons. Here the sequenced sample was peripheral blood, taken from a patient treated with radiotherapy plus ipilimumab. These receptors were obtained from a human donor with non-small cell lung cancer who had a partial response to radiotherapy plus ipilimumab. Some clones in this sample may be carry-over from other donors' samples.

V usage is TRBV5-4 and J usage is TRBJ2-3; 13 bases are a match to TRBD2. The CDR3 has 16 amino acids. Germline V gene lookup returns CDR1 SGHNT and CDR2 YYREEE (reference sequence). V gave up 4 bases and J gave up 4 bases; unmatched junction bases: 6. The CDR3 here is CASSNPGLAGSDTQYF. In DNA, the CDR3 is TGTGCCAGCAGCAATCCGGGACTAGCGGGATCAGATACGCAGTATTTT.

The chain recombines TRBV7-8 with TRBJ2-7; D may be TRBD2 (5 bases). V lost 4 bases, J lost 3 bases, and 22 bases lay in between. From germline, CDR1 is SGHVS and CDR2 FQNEAQ. The CDR3 loop spans 17 amino acids. The DNA of the CDR3 is TGTGCCAGCAGCTCCAGGACTTCCTCATCTCGTTACTACGAGCAGTACTTC. This translates into CASSSRTSSSRYYEQYF. Full variable domain (outside the CDR3, taken from reference TRBV7-8 and TRBJ2-7): GAGVSQSPRYKVAKRGQDVALRCDPISGHVSLFWYQQALGQGPEFLTYFQNEAQLDKSGLPSDRFFAERPEGSVSTLKIQRTQQEDSAVYLCASSSRTSSSRYYEQYFGPGTRLTVT.

The chain links TRBV27 to TRBJ2-7; TRBD1 is a possible D gene (5 bases). Germline V lookup: CDR1 MNHEY, CDR2 SMNVEV (reference sequence). V lost 2 bases to trimming and J lost 3 bases, with 14 bases between them. CDR3 length equals 15 residues. Here the CDR3 DNA reads TGTGCCAGCAGTTTAAGGGGTCATGAGAACTACGAGCAGTACTTC. Translation gives CASSLRGHENYEQYF.

The chain has TRBV10-2 and TRBJ1-3; 10 bases fit TRBD1. The germline V gene has CDR1 WSHSY and CDR2 SAAADI. Trimming at V came to 6 bases and at J to 4 bases, leaving 6 bases not matched to a gene. The CDR3 loop spans 15 amino acids. CDR3 nucleotides: TGCGCCAGCAGCGGGGACAGGGGACGAGGAAACACCATATATTTT. Protein product: CASSGDRGRGNTIYF.

J is TRBJ1-5 and V is TRBV28; 7 bases align to TRBD1. Trimming took 6 bases from V and 6 from J; bases not matched to a gene: 8. CDR3 size: 14 residues. Per germline, CDR1 MDHEN and CDR2 SYDVKM. This chain's CDR3 is CASSPSQGTQPQHF. The CDR3 nucleotides are TGTGCCAGCAGCCCCTCACAGGGGACTCAGCCCCAGCATTTT.

The CDR3 sequence is CAISLGTGSLEQYF. CDR3 nucleotides: TGTGCCATCAGTCTCGGGACAGGCTCTTTGGAGCAGTACTTC. The chain joins TRBV10-3 to TRBJ2-7, with 8 bases fitting TRBD1. The germline gives CDR1 ENHRY, CDR2 SYGVKD. V lost 5 bases, J lost 7 bases, and 10 bases stayed unmatched. The CDR3 is 14 residues long.

This chain links TRBV19 with TRBJ2-1; D gene unclear. Trimming cost V 3 bases and J 9 bases, with 12 bases left between them. The CDR3 spans 13 residues. Germline loops: CDR1 LNHDA, CDR2 SQIVND (reference sequence). CDR3 protein: CASSITSGVEQFF. As DNA, the CDR3 is TGTGCCAGTAGTATCACGAGTGGTGTTGAGCAGTTCTTC.

The V and J genes are TRBV28 and TRBJ1-1; 12 bases agree with TRBD1. V was clipped by 5 bases and J by 0 bases; unmatched bases: 4. Germline CDR1 and CDR2: MDHEN and SYDVKM. The CDR3 sequence is 16 residues long. CDR3 amino acids: CASSPGTGGMNTEAFF. The CDR3 DNA follows: TGTGCCAGCAGTCCCGGGACAGGGGGCATGAACACTGAAGCTTTCTTT.

In regard to this clone: The sample carries other DNA sequences with the same CDR3. The genes are TRBV6-6 and TRBJ2-3; 13 bases align to TRBD2. The CDR3 runs to 15 residues. CDR1 and CDR2 (germline): MNHNY, SVGAGI (reference sequence). Germline trimming cut 10 bases from V and 11 bases from J; bases unmatched to any gene: 15. CDR3 residues: CAITTSGRLSERQYF. In DNA, the CDR3 is TGTGCCATCACGACTAGCGGGAGGCTTAGCGAGAGGCAGTATTTT.

The J gene is TRBJ2-5, the V gene TRBV7-3; TRBD2 aligns across 16 bases. V gave up 3 bases and J gave up 5 bases; unmatched junction bases: 6. The V gene's germline CDR1 is SGHTA and CDR2 FQGTGA. This CDR3 is 17 amino acids long. In DNA form, the CDR3 reads TGTGCCAGCAGCTTGGGACTAGCGGGGGGGCGGGGTGAGACCCAGTACTTC. The encoded protein is CASSLGLAGGRGETQYF.

This chain uses TRBV7-3 with TRBJ2-1; 11 positions match TRBD1. The germline V gene encodes CDR1 SGHTA and CDR2 FQGTGA. V gave up 2 bases and J gave up 7 bases; unmatched junction bases: 7. The CDR3 runs to 16 residues. Here the CDR3 reads CASSLATGTGGNEQFF. CDR3 coding DNA: TGTGCCAGCAGCTTAGCCACCGGGACAGGGGGTAATGAGCAGTTCTTC.

The sample holds many counts of this clone. DNA for the CDR3: TGTGCCAGCACCGTTAGCGGGAGGCCGGGAGAGACCCAGTACTTC. The encoded protein is CASTVSGRPGETQYF. This chain joins TRBV7-7 and TRBJ2-5, with 10 positions matching TRBD2. J lost 4 bases, V lost 7 bases, and 9 bases had no gene match. This CDR3 region has 15 residues. CDR1 is SSHAT and CDR2 is FNYEAQ in the germline V gene (reference sequence).

This clone was observed a few times. The chain joins TRBV6-5 to TRBJ1-1; D call uncertain. The CDR3 spans 15 residues. Per the germline V gene, CDR1 is MNHEY and CDR2 is SVGAGI. V lost 2 bases and J lost 11, with 21 bases in between. The CDR3 nucleotides are TGTGCCAGCAGTTACGACGGTGGCCCGAGCTCGAGGGCTTTCTTT. Residues: CASSYDGGPSSRAFF.

The V call is TRBV7-2, the J call TRBJ2-1, with 7 bases aligning to TRBD2. This CDR3 spans 15 amino acids. Germline CDR1 is SGHTA and CDR2 is FQGNSA. The junction had 7 bases not matched to a gene; V was cut back by 8 bases and J by 0 bases. The DNA for the CDR3 is TGTGCCAGCGGCCGGTCGGGGGGCTCCTACAATGAGCAGTTCTTC. Residues: CASGRSGGSYNEQFF.

J is TRBJ1-3 and V is TRBV28; no definite D call. Trimming took 6 bases from V and 0 from J, leaving 12 bases between them. In germline, CDR1 is MDHEN, CDR2 SYDVKM. The CDR3 loop spans 15 amino acids. CDR3: CASSPPGDSGNTIYF. The CDR3 nucleotides read TGTGCCAGCAGCCCCCCCGGAGACTCTGGAAACACCATATATTTT.

This clone has at least ten counts. The V gene is TRBV6-1, the J gene TRBJ1-4; D gene ambiguous. The CDR3 covers 15 residues. V lost 4 bases to trimming and J lost 3 bases, with 12 bases between them. Germline-derived CDR1 and CDR2 are MNHNS and SASEGT. Here the CDR3 reads CASSGSIRSNEKLFF. CDR3 nucleotides: TGTGCCAGCAGTGGGAGCATTAGGTCTAATGAAAAACTGTTTTTT.

V and J are TRBV4-1 and TRBJ2-3; TRBD1 aligns across 10 bases. V lost 4 bases and J lost 1; bases outside the gene matches: 5. The CDR3 contains 16 residues. The germline gives CDR1 MGHRA, CDR2 YSYEKL. Written as DNA, the CDR3 is TGCGCCAGCAGCCGGACAGGGGGACTGCGCACAGATACGCAGTATTTT. It specifies CASSRTGGLRTDTQYF.

The chain links TRBV15 to TRBJ2-2; D gene unclear. The CDR3 covers 16 residues. Germline V gene data show CDR1 as LNHNV and CDR2 as YYDKDF (reference sequence). The V and J ends lost 0 bases and 4 bases respectively, with 12 bases between them. In DNA, the CDR3 is TGTGCCACCAGCAGAGATTCCCCCAGTATCACCGGGGAGCTGTTTTTT. Amino acid sequence: CATSRDSPSITGELFF.